This T cell receptor beta chain was obtained from a study of human T cells and chemical hapten exposure. Time point given: patch test 2, 6 weeks after DPC sensitization. Treatment in this sample: therapeutic diphenylcyclopropenone sensitization with weekly scalp DPC. In germline, CDR1 is SGHTA, CDR2 FQGNSA. This CDR3 region has 13 residues. V was shortened by 6 bases and J by 2 bases, with 10 bases between the two germline ends. Comment on this clonotype: Antigen unknown.

Individual cDNA molecules had unique molecular identifiers attached to them by the library. TCRdb passed the RACE reads through MiXCR, listing each CDR3 protein once. The data show tens of thousands of distinct CDR3 sequences, more than 9% seen once. Study-wide results and caveats: Counts of expanded TCRs at PT1 were positively correlated with patch test score.

The sequenced sample was whole blood, obtained in connection with sensitization to the hapten diphenylcyclopropenone (DPC). The rearrangement joins TRBV7-2 to TRBJ1-2; D is perhaps TRBD1 (6 bases). The receptor was derived from a woman between 45 and 60 years old with alopecia areata. Some clones in this sample may be carry-over from other donors' samples. CDR3 DNA sequence: TGTGCCAGCAGGCAAACAGGGAACTATGGCTACACCTTC. Translation: CASRQTGNYGYTF.